A single TCR beta chain is shown here with its context. The antigen is not known. This record comes from a study of T cell responses to AZD1222 COVID-19 vaccine. Assay: immunoSEQ multiplex PCR; the TCRdb copy retains only in-frame clones and omits some. The data hold about 94,000 clones, with more than 75% observed a single time. Trimming removed 3 bases at V and 5 bases at J, with 8 bases between. Germline CDR1 and CDR2: GTSNPN and SVGIG (reference sequence). The CDR3 has 12 amino acids. Study-wide points: After two AZD1222 doses, spike-specific TCR breadth and depth rose versus day 0. Within unmutated variant regions lay the reported targets of nearly half of spike-specific TCRs. Just six AZD1222 recipients tested seropositive at baseline.

The clonotype comes from an adult who received the AZD1222 COVID-19 vaccine. Here the sequenced sample was peripheral blood, taken 28 days after the second AZD1222 dose. This chain connects TRBV30 to TRBJ2-1, with D unclear. The CDR3 sequence: CAWSPNHNEQFF. In DNA form, the CDR3 reads TGTGCCTGGAGCCCAAATCACAATGAGCAGTTCTTC. Variable domain in full (rest from reference TRBV30 and TRBJ2-1): SQTIHQWPATLVQPVGSPLSLECTVEGTSNPNLYWYRQAAGRGLQLLFYSVGIGQISSEVPQNLSASRPQDRQFILSSKKLLLSDSGFYLCAWSPNHNEQFFGPGTRLTVL.